The T cell receptor beta chain described here comes from a study of post-analysis software for immune sequencing data. Across the whole study: Multiple sclerosis in the patients followed relapsing-remitting, secondary progressive and progressive-relapsing courses.

Remarks on this clonotype: Its antigen is currently unknown.

Included in the TCR beta cDNA libraries were unique molecular identifiers. From around 0.96 to 9.9 million T cells, 400,000 to 600,000 cDNA molecules were obtained. TCRdb re-analysed the PCR reads in MiXCR, keeping a single row per CDR3 protein. The data show approximately 690,000 distinct CDR3 sequences, with over 45% seen just once and roughly 12% held by the top ten. Overall study findings and caveats: The study found significantly lower normalized Chao1 diversity in multiple sclerosis patients than in controls.

What was sequenced was blood. The sequence came from a girl aged 2 to 10 with multiple sclerosis.

In DNA form, the CDR3 reads TGTGCCAGCAGCCCCAACGTACTATCGGCGGGAGATGCCAACACCGGGGAGCTGTTTTTT. It is translated as CASSPNVLSAGDANTGELFF. The rearrangement uses TRBV3-1 and TRBJ2-2, with TRBD2 matching 7 bases. Trimming removed 4 bases from V and 2 bases from J; junction bases left unmatched: 19. CDR3 length equals 20 residues. In germline, CDR1 is LGHDT, CDR2 YNNKEL (reference sequence).